This T cell receptor beta chain came from a study of T cells in Graves' hyperthyroidism and ophthalmopathy. The TCR beta CDR3 regions underwent amplification using RNA transcripts as the source. With the HTBI primer set, the TCR CDR3 went through a first round of RT-PCR. TCRdb analysed the multiplex PCR reads with MiXCR anew, one entry per CDR3 protein. The table has 750,000 to 950,000 distinct CDR3 sequences, over 35% seen once. CDR1 SGHAT and CDR2 FQDESV come from the germline V gene (reference sequence). The V end was cut by 11 bases, the J end by 2 bases, with 18 bases between. CDR3 size: 14 residues.

The clonotype was recovered from a man between 18 and 35 years old with Graves' hyperthyroidism. Source material: blood. The chain couples TRBV11-1 to TRBJ1-1; D uncertain. For the CDR3, the DNA is TGTGCCTGGAGTGAGGGTAGCATTAACACTGAAGCTTTCTTT. This encodes CAWSEGSINTEAFF.